This passage covers 23 T cell receptor beta chains from one sample sequenced in a study of blood T cell repertoires in COVID-19. Sequencing was performed with immunoSEQ multiplex PCR; in TCRdb, only in-frame clones are kept and a portion is missing. Of about 270,000 clones in the sample, 85% to 90% are singletons; the top ten hold roughly 1.9%. The specimen was PBMCs or T cells enriched from blood (not recorded which). These receptors were collected from a woman in her sixties or seventies who had recovered from COVID-19.

The chain couples TRBV19 to TRBJ1-5; D not certain. CDR1 LNHDA and CDR2 SQIVND come from the germline V gene (reference sequence). The V gene lost 4 bases and the J gene lost 7 bases, with 8 bases spanning the gap. This CDR3 spans 12 amino acids. This CDR3 is CASSRSGQPQHF. CDR3 DNA sequence: TGTGCCAGTAGTAGGTCGGGGCAGCCCCAGCATTTT.

V and J are TRBV9 and TRBJ1-1; D not resolved. V was pared by 3 bases and J by 1 base, with 10 bases between. CDR3 length equals 14 residues. Germline V gene lookup returns CDR1 SGDLS and CDR2 YYNGEE. The CDR3 sequence: CASSAPEGNTEAFF. DNA of the CDR3: TGTGCCAGCAGCGCCCCCGAGGGGAACACTGAAGCTTTCTTT.

The V call is TRBV7-9, the J call TRBJ2-1, with a weak D call TRBD1 (5 bases). Germline CDR1 reads SEHNR; CDR2 reads FQNEAQ (reference sequence). CDR3 length equals 13 residues. The V gene lost 5 bases and the J gene lost 4 bases, with 9 bases spanning the gap. CDR3 residues: CASSQGLYNEQFF. The CDR3 bases are TGTGCCAGCAGCCAGGGCCTTTACAATGAGCAGTTCTTC.

The CDR3 sequence is CASSALGDQPQHF. The CDR3 DNA reads as TGTGCCAGCAGTGCGCTGGGAGATCAGCCCCAGCATTTT. The chain employs TRBV12-3 or TRBV12-4 and TRBJ1-5; no firm D call. This CDR3 has 13 residues. The V gene lost 5 bases and the J gene lost 5 bases, with 10 bases spanning the gap.

This clone came up a few times. The gene calls are TRBV7-9 and TRBJ2-2, with 7 bases that match TRBD1. The ends lost 2 bases at V and 1 base at J; junction bases unmatched: 4. The germline V gene encodes CDR1 SEHNR and CDR2 FQNEAQ (reference sequence). The CDR3 is 16 residues long. The DNA for the CDR3 is TGTGCCAGCAGCTTATCGACAGGGTGGAACACCGGGGAGCTGTTTTTT. This encodes CASSLSTGWNTGELFF.

This clone was picked up a small number of times. The chain recombines TRBV6-5 with TRBJ2-3, with 8 bases matching TRBD2. Unmatched junction bases numbered 9, after V lost 2 bases and J lost 8 bases. CDR3 length: 15 residues. CDR1 is MNHEY and CDR2 is SVGAGI in the germline V gene. This CDR3 reads CASSYQSGSGGTQYF. CDR3 nucleotides: TGTGCCAGCAGTTACCAAAGCGGGAGTGGTGGTACGCAGTATTTT.

V usage is TRBV28 and J usage is TRBJ1-5, with D possibly TRBD1 on 6 matching bases. V was shortened by 2 bases and J by 9 bases, with 14 bases between the two germline ends. This CDR3 is built from 14 residues. In germline, CDR1 is MDHEN, CDR2 SYDVKM. The CDR3, as DNA: TGTGCCAGCAGTTTAAGGGACATCAAACGGCCCCAGCATTTT. Translation: CASSLRDIKRPQHF.

V usage is TRBV7-8 and J usage is TRBJ2-5; D is unresolved. Germline V lookup: CDR1 SGHVS, CDR2 FQNEAQ. This CDR3 region has 15 residues. Deletions cut 2 bases from V and 1 base from J, with 11 bases between. The CDR3 sequence: CASSLMGQSQETQYF. CDR3 nucleotides: TGTGCCAGCAGCTTAATGGGCCAATCCCAAGAGACCCAGTACTTC.

The chain combines TRBV12-3 or TRBV12-4 with TRBJ2-2, with TRBD1 as a possible D gene (5 bases). V was shortened by 8 bases and J by 4 bases, with 8 bases between the two germline ends. The CDR3 runs to 12 residues. The CDR3: CASHRSTGELFF. As DNA, the CDR3 is TGTGCCAGCCACAGGAGCACCGGGGAGCTGTTTTTT.

The chain is built from TRBV19 and TRBJ2-7; TRBD1 might be the D (6 bases). Germline CDR1 and CDR2: LNHDA and SQIVND (reference sequence). V lost 0 bases, J lost 7 bases, and 13 bases lay in between. The length of the CDR3 is 14 residues. In DNA, the CDR3 is TGTGCCAGTAGTATAGACCGTGGACAGCAAGAGCAGTACTTC. Encoded protein: CASSIDRGQQEQYF.

The chain recombines TRBV7-8 with TRBJ2-5; 9 bases align to TRBD1. V lost 5 bases to trimming and J lost 7 bases; unmatched junction nucleotides: 11. CDR1 SGHVS and CDR2 FQNEAQ come from the germline V gene. This CDR3 is 15 amino acids long. The CDR3 sequence is CASSSGTGRDGTQYF. CDR3 DNA: TGTGCCAGCAGCAGCGGGACAGGGAGGGACGGGACCCAGTACTTC.

This clone appeared a few times. The chain is built from TRBV19 and TRBJ2-5, with 9 nucleotides matching TRBD2. V was clipped by 3 bases and J by 5 bases; unmatched bases: 7. Germline loops: CDR1 LNHDA, CDR2 SQIVND (reference sequence). The CDR3 has 15 residues. The CDR3 sequence is CASSIVGAGGETQYF. For the CDR3, the DNA is TGTGCCAGTAGTATCGTCGGGGCGGGAGGGGAGACCCAGTACTTC.

V and J are TRBV5-4 and TRBJ2-5; D perhaps matches TRBD1 (7 bases). The CDR3 consists of 14 residues. Germline CDR1 SGHNT, CDR2 YYREEE (reference sequence). V gave up 3 bases and J gave up 3 bases, with 12 bases separating them. The CDR3 is CASSSGGTEETQYF. CDR3 bases: TGTGCCAGCAGCTCGGGCGGGACAGAAGAGACCCAGTACTTC.

This rearrangement joins TRBV28 to TRBJ1-1; D is unclear. There are 15 residues in the CDR3. Germline CDR1 reads MDHEN; CDR2 reads SYDVKM. The V end was cut by 6 bases, the J end by 0 bases, with 14 bases between. CDR3 amino acids: CASRDPARMNTEAFF. The CDR3 DNA sequence: TGTGCCAGCAGAGATCCGGCCAGGATGAACACTGAAGCTTTCTTT.

V and J are TRBV19 and TRBJ1-5; D remains ambiguous. The CDR3 spans 15 residues. Germline values: CDR1 LNHDA, CDR2 SQIVND (reference sequence). The ends were cut back, 5 bases at V and 0 bases at J, with 11 bases in the middle. As DNA, the CDR3 is TGTGCCAGTAGTTATGGGAGGAATAGCAATCAGCCCCAGCATTTT. Translation: CASSYGRNSNQPQHF.

This clone has a handful of counts. The chain has TRBV28 and TRBJ2-3; 10 bases align to TRBD2. V shed 8 bases and J 1 base; nucleotides not matched to a gene: 3. The CDR3 contains 14 residues. CDR1 and CDR2 from the germline V gene are MDHEN and SYDVKM. The CDR3 spells CASGLAGGTDTQYF. The CDR3 nucleotides are TGTGCCAGCGGCCTAGCGGGAGGCACAGATACGCAGTATTTT.

The chain employs TRBV5-1 and TRBJ1-6; 7 bases are a match to TRBD1. Unmatched junction bases numbered 9, after V lost 3 bases and J lost 6 bases. The CDR3 has 16 amino acids. Germline lookup yields CDR1 SGHRS and CDR2 YFSETQ. The CDR3 protein is CASSSGTALGNSPLHF. The CDR3 bases are TGCGCCAGCAGCTCCGGGACAGCGCTAGGTAATTCACCCCTCCACTTT.

J is TRBJ2-4 and V is TRBV19, with D possibly being TRBD2 (6 bases). The CDR3 runs to 14 residues. Germline values: CDR1 LNHDA, CDR2 SQIVND (reference sequence). Trimming stripped 8 bases from V and 5 bases from J, with 16 bases between. This CDR3 is CASVRRASENIQYF. The DNA for the CDR3 is TGTGCCAGTGTCCGGAGGGCCTCCGAAAACATTCAGTACTTC. Variable domain in full (rest from reference TRBV19 and TRBJ2-4): DGGITQSPKYLFRKEGQNVTLSCEQNLNHDAMYWYRQDPGQGLRLIYYSQIVNDFQKGDIAEGYSVSREKKESFPLTVTSAQKNPTAFYLCASVRRASENIQYFGAGTRLSVL.

The rearrangement joins TRBV5-1 to TRBJ2-1; 14 bases match TRBD2. CDR3 length equals 15 residues. J was trimmed by 12 bases and V by 5 bases; bases with no gene match: 10. Germline loops: CDR1 SGHRS, CDR2 YFSETQ. CDR3 sequence (DNA): TGCGCCAGCAGGATTTCCGGACTAGCGGGAGGTCGGCAGTTCTTC. This translates into CASRISGLAGGRQFF.

This chain joins TRBV3-1 (or the pseudogene TRBV3-2) and TRBJ1-5, with a possible D match to TRBD1 (5 bases). Per germline, CDR1 LGHDT and CDR2 YNNKEL (reference sequence). Trimming took off 5 bases at V and 7 bases at J, with 12 bases between the two ends. The CDR3 totals 13 residues. For the CDR3, the DNA is TGTGCCAGCAGCGGGGCGGGAGGCCAGCCCCAGCATTTT. Translation: CASSGAGGQPQHF.

V usage is TRBV5-4 and J usage is TRBJ2-2; 7 bases are shared with TRBD1. CDR1 is SGHNT and CDR2 is YYREEE in the germline V gene (reference sequence). Trimming cost V 4 bases and J 2 bases; bases outside gene matches: 8. The CDR3 contains 16 residues. The CDR3 DNA reads as TGTGCCAGCAGCCTCCAGACAGGGACAAACACCGGGGAGCTGTTTTTT. This translates into CASSLQTGTNTGELFF.

The CDR3 DNA reads as TGTGCCAGCTCGGGTTTCGAGACCCAGTACTTC. Its protein product is CASSGFETQYF. This rearrangement joins TRBV2 to TRBJ2-5, with D unclear. V shed 8 bases and J shed 5 bases, with 9 bases lying between them. The CDR3 sequence is 11 residues long. From germline, CDR1 is SNHLY and CDR2 FYNNEI. The whole variable domain, filled in from reference TRBV2 and TRBJ2-5, reads EPEVTQTPSHQVTQMGQEVILRCVPISNHLYFYWYRQILGQKVEFLVSFYNNEISEKSEIFDDQFSVERPDGSNFTLKIRSTKLEDSAMYFCASSGFETQYFGPGTRLLVL.

In its sample, this clone was seen a few times. The rearrangement uses TRBV2 and TRBJ1-5, with 11 bases aligning to TRBD1. There are 14 residues in the CDR3. The V and J ends lost 6 bases and 6 bases, in that order; junction bases with no gene match: 4. CDR1 is SNHLY and CDR2 is FYNNEI in the germline V gene. CDR3 nucleotides: TGTGCCAGCAGCGGACAGGGGGCAGGTCAGCCCCAGCATTTT. Its protein is CASSGQGAGQPQHF.